Detailed here is one TCR beta chain. Its specificity is unknown. Time point denoted: patch test 1, 2 weeks after DPC sensitization. Stated treatment: therapeutic diphenylcyclopropenone sensitization with weekly scalp DPC. Individual cDNA molecules had unique molecular identifiers attached to them by the library. Using its own MiXCR run on the RACE reads, TCRdb lists one record per CDR3 protein. The sample records 95,000 to 100,000 distinct CDR3 sequences, around 12% being singletons. This sample was taken from a study of human T cells and chemical hapten exposure. The wider study: Patients received weekly diphenylcyclopropenone doses to the scalp throughout the approximately 23-week study.

Per germline, CDR1 MDHEN and CDR2 SYDVKM. The V end was cut by 2 bases, the J end by 5 bases, with 9 bases between. The CDR3 loop spans 13 amino acids. General observations from the study: Donors' alopecia may make their immune response differ from healthy people's.

The sequence came from a woman aged 40 to 49 with alopecia areata. Some clones in this sample may be carry-over from other donors' samples. The V call is TRBV28, the J call TRBJ2-5; weak D call: TRBD2 (6 bases). Sequenced here: whole blood, sampled in connection with sensitization to the hapten diphenylcyclopropenone (DPC). CDR3 nucleotide sequence: TGTGCCAGCAGTTTAGGAGGGATCGAGACCCAGTACTTC. Its translation: CASSLGGIETQYF.